This T cell receptor (beta chain) was identified in a study of blood T cell repertoires in COVID-19. Turning to the study itself: Material from acute and convalescent COVID-19 was sourced from the United States, Italy and Spain. T cells, B-cell-depleted T cells, or PBMCs supplied cDNA or gDNA.

The CDR3 is made up of 16 amino acids. V shed 0 bases and J 2 bases; nucleotides not matched to a gene: 5. Germline V gives CDR1 SQVTM, CDR2 ANQGSEA. This table comes from immunoSEQ multiplex PCR, and its TCRdb copy is limited to in-frame clones, with some not included. The table shows about 210,000 clones, with 84% occurring only once. Sequencing input: peripheral blood. This clonotype was obtained from a man in his forties or fifties who had recovered from COVID-19. The chain couples TRBV29-1 to TRBJ2-1; 9 bases align to TRBD2. The CDR3: CSVEDRGLAPYNEQFF. CDR3 nucleotide sequence: TGCAGCGTTGAAGATAGGGGACTAGCACCCTACAATGAGCAGTTCTTC.